These 24 T cell receptor beta chains were sequenced from one sample in a study of T cells after posttransplantation cyclophosphamide listed by TCRdb under 2016. The label giving this sample's treatment or condition can be read as: high-dose cyclophosphamide on days +3 and +4 as single-agent GVHD prophylaxis. PTCy patients received busulfan and fludarabine conditioning, a related or unrelated marrow graft, and cyclophosphamide on days +3 and +4. The protocol used for the library was the immunoSEQ multiplex PCR assay. TCRdb took this table from immuneACCESS and kept in-frame rearrangements with V and J called. Such tables lack part of the clones; where checked against another copy, unresolved V genes explain under half of the gap, and the rest is unexplained. Here the sample has more than 4,500 clones; 82% occur a single time. The leading ten clones occupy less than 4% of the sample. This specimen consisted of CD4+ T cells sorted from blood, obtained around 350 days after allogeneic stem cell transplant with posttransplant cyclophosphamide. The receptor source for this set is a male patient in his 50s who received an allogeneic stem cell transplant from a related donor and was CMV-positive. After a transplant, certain T cells may trace back to the graft donor.

This chain joins TRBV30 and TRBJ1-2; TRBD1 aligns across 7 bases. V was clipped by 5 bases and J by 8 bases; unmatched bases: 11. Germline V gives CDR1 GTSNPN, CDR2 SVGIG (reference sequence). The CDR3 sequence is 13 residues long. Here the CDR3 reads CAWGQTGRNGYTF. In DNA, the CDR3 is TGTGCCTGGGGACAGACAGGGCGGAACGGCTACACCTTC. Full variable domain (outside the CDR3, taken from reference TRBV30 and TRBJ1-2): SQTIHQWPATLVQPVGSPLSLECTVEGTSNPNLYWYRQAAGRGLQLLFYSVGIGQISSEVPQNLSASRPQDRQFILSSKKLLLSDSGFYLCAWGQTGRNGYTFGSGTRLTVV.

This clone showed up just a few times. V and J are TRBV7-9 and TRBJ1-3; D gene uncertain. There are 15 residues in the CDR3. With 0 bases removed from V and 3 bases from J, the gap between germline ends came to 9 bases. CDR1 is SEHNR, CDR2 FQNEAQ, per germline (reference sequence). In DNA, the CDR3 is TGTGCCAGCAGCTTAGCTGGTTATAGTGGAAACACCATATATTTT. Its protein product is CASSLAGYSGNTIYF.

The V gene is TRBV30, the J gene TRBJ1-1, with D unresolved. Per the germline V gene, CDR1 is GTSNPN and CDR2 is SVGIG (reference sequence). Trimming shortened V by 2 bases and J by 10 bases, and 14 bases separated the two germline ends. There are 12 residues in the CDR3. CDR3 nucleotides: TGTGCCTGGAGTACTAGCGCGGCGGGAGCTTTCTTT. Its translation: CAWSTSAAGAFF.

The chain combines TRBV5-4 with TRBJ2-2; TRBD2 is a possible D gene (6 bases). This CDR3 is 15 amino acids long. CDR1 is SGHNT, CDR2 YYREEE, per germline (reference sequence). Trimming shortened V by 3 bases and J by 0 bases, and 9 bases separated the two germline ends. CDR3 residues: CASSSGTPNTGELFF. The CDR3 region has the DNA TGTGCCAGCAGCTCCGGGACTCCGAACACCGGGGAGCTGTTTTTT.

V is TRBV9 and J is TRBJ2-2; D is ambiguous. CDR1 SGDLS and CDR2 YYNGEE come from the germline V gene. V was cut by 4 bases and J by 1 base, with 5 bases left in between. This CDR3 is built from 13 residues. CDR3 amino acids: CASSPRNTGELFF. In nucleotides, the CDR3 is TGTGCCAGCAGCCCCCGGAACACCGGGGAGCTGTTTTTT.

The rearrangement uses TRBV7-2 and TRBJ2-5; 8 bases line up with TRBD2. The CDR3 is 14 residues long. Germline values: CDR1 SGHTA, CDR2 FQGNSA. The V segment lost 8 bases and the J segment 5 bases; nucleotides outside the gene matches: 10. DNA of the CDR3: TGTGCCAGCCTTGCGGCGGGGGGCGTGGAGACCCAGTACTTC. This sequence encodes CASLAAGGVETQYF. Full variable domain (remainder filled in from reference TRBV7-2 and TRBJ2-5): GAGVSQSPSNKVTEKGKDVELRCDPISGHTALYWYRQSLGQGLEFLIYFQGNSAPDKSGLPSDRFSAERTGGSVSTLTIQRTQQEDSAVYLCASLAAGGVETQYFGPGTRLLVL.

In its sample, this clone was seen once. The chain joins TRBV6-5 to TRBJ2-7; 12 bases align to TRBD2. CDR3 size: 16 residues. CDR1 and CDR2 (germline): MNHEY, SVGAGI. V shed 2 bases, J shed 2 bases, and the junction held 4 bases outside the gene matches. This CDR3 is CASSYRASGGAYEQYF. Written as DNA, the CDR3 is TGTGCCAGCAGTTACCGGGCTAGCGGGGGGGCCTACGAGCAGTACTTC.

V and J are TRBV12-5 and TRBJ2-7; 9 bases map to TRBD2. Germline CDR1 is LGHNT and CDR2 is FRNRAP. The CDR3 runs 18 residues. V trimming: 0 bases; J trimming: 4 bases; junction bases outside the gene matches: 13. The CDR3 DNA sequence: TGTGCTAGTGGTTTGGTCGATAACCGGGCTAGCGGGATATACGAGCAGTACTTC. This translates into CASGLVDNRASGIYEQYF. Drawing the rest from reference TRBV12-5 and TRBJ2-7, the complete variable domain is DARVTQTPRHKVTEMGQEVTMRCQPILGHNTVFWYRQTMMQGLELLAYFRNRAPLDDSGMPKDRFSAEMPDATLATLKIQPSEPRDSAVYFCASGLVDNRASGIYEQYFGPGTRLTVT.

The gene calls are TRBV6-6 and TRBJ2-2, with D tentatively TRBD2 (7 bases). Germline V gene sequence: CDR1 MNHNY, CDR2 SVGAGI (reference sequence). The CDR3 runs 16 residues. V was pared by 0 bases and J by 6 bases, with 14 bases between. The CDR3 protein is CASSYSGGAGPGELFF. The CDR3 bases are TGTGCCAGCAGTTACTCTGGGGGGGCGGGCCCCGGGGAGCTGTTTTTT.

The chain uses TRBV6-5 and TRBJ2-2, with 8 bases aligning to TRBD2. This CDR3 is 13 amino acids long. The V and J ends lost 7 bases and 3 bases, in that order; junction bases with no gene match: 1. CDR1 and CDR2 (germline): MNHEY, SVGAGI. The DNA of the CDR3 is TGTGCCAGCACGGGGGGGTACACCGGGGAGCTGTTTTTT. Translation gives CASTGGYTGELFF.

This sequence joins TRBV19 and TRBJ1-3; 7 nucleotides line up with TRBD1. The germline V gene encodes CDR1 LNHDA and CDR2 SQIVND (reference sequence). The CDR3 contains 14 residues. J was trimmed by 2 bases and V by 3 bases; bases with no gene match: 1. The DNA for the CDR3 is TGTGCCAGTAGTATGACAGGGACTGGAAACACCATATATTTT. This codes for CASSMTGTGNTIYF.

The CDR3 here is CAIRSLAGASAVNEQFF. CDR3 coding DNA: TGTGCCATCCGATCTCTAGCGGGGGCCTCTGCGGTTAATGAGCAGTTCTTC. V usage is TRBV10-3 and J usage is TRBJ2-1; TRBD2 agrees at 10 bases. Germline V gene data show CDR1 as ENHRY and CDR2 as SYGVKD. The CDR3 is 17 amino acids. Germline trimming cut 8 bases from V and 7 bases from J; bases unmatched to any gene: 17.

V usage is TRBV2 and J usage is TRBJ1-1, with D possibly being TRBD1 (5 bases). V was pared by 6 bases and J by 5 bases, with 19 bases between. Germline V gene sequence: CDR1 SNHLY, CDR2 FYNNEI. The CDR3 totals 15 residues. The CDR3 DNA sequence: TGTGCCAGCAGCCTCGTGGGGCAGGGAAGGACTGAAGCTTTCTTT. This codes for CASSLVGQGRTEAFF.

V usage is TRBV28 and J usage is TRBJ1-4, with 11 bases that match TRBD1. Germline loops: CDR1 MDHEN, CDR2 SYDVKM. The J segment lost 12 bases and the V segment lost 2 bases, leaving 11 bases of the junction unmatched. This CDR3 comprises 16 residues. As DNA, the CDR3 is TGTGCCAGCAGTTTAGGTGGGACAGGGGGGGTAAGAGAACTGTTTTTT. Translating it yields CASSLGGTGGVRELFF. Full variable domain (outside the CDR3, taken from reference TRBV28 and TRBJ1-4): DVKVTQSSRYLVKRTGEKVFLECVQDMDHENMFWYRQDPGLGLRLIYFSYDVKMKEKGDIPEGYSVSREKKERFSLILESASTNQTSMYLCASSLGGTGGVRELFFGSGTQLSVL.

The CDR3 region is CASSYLAGTYEQYF. The CDR3 DNA is TGTGCCAGCAGTTACCTAGCGGGAACCTACGAGCAGTACTTC. This sequence joins TRBV6-6 and TRBJ2-7; TRBD2 matches 9 bases. The V segment lost 2 bases and the J segment 2 bases; nucleotides outside the gene matches: 1. This CDR3 contains 14 residues. Per germline, CDR1 MNHNY and CDR2 SVGAGI (reference sequence).

The CDR3 region has the DNA TGTGCCAGCAGCTTGGGCCAACTCACCGGGGAGCTGTTTTTT. Its translation: CASSLGQLTGELFF. V usage is TRBV5-4 and J usage is TRBJ2-2; D is undetermined. The CDR3 consists of 14 residues. The germline V gene has CDR1 SGHNT and CDR2 YYREEE (reference sequence). V lost 0 bases and J lost 4, with 7 bases in between.

This chain joins TRBV29-1 and TRBJ2-1; D is ambiguous. This CDR3 has 14 residues. The V gene lost 8 bases and the J gene lost 0 bases, with 14 bases spanning the gap. Germline V lookup: CDR1 SQVTM, CDR2 ANQGSEA. The chain's CDR3 is CSLSTLSSYNEQFF. The CDR3 DNA reads as TGCAGCTTGAGCACCCTGAGCTCCTACAATGAGCAGTTCTTC.

The chain employs TRBV5-1 and TRBJ2-5; TRBD2 aligns across 10 bases. This CDR3 comprises 18 residues. Germline CDR1 and CDR2: SGHRS and YFSETQ. V trimming: 0 bases; J trimming: 5 bases; junction bases outside the gene matches: 13. The CDR3 loop reads CASSLGLAGNLGPETQYF. The CDR3 DNA sequence: TGCGCCAGCAGCTTGGGACTAGCGGGTAACCTGGGCCCGGAGACCCAGTACTTC.

This rearrangement joins TRBV7-8 to TRBJ1-1; D unclear. The CDR3 is 17 residues long. Trimming pared 6 bases from V and 1 base from J, leaving 21 bases between. Germline V gene lookup returns CDR1 SGHVS and CDR2 FQNEAQ. Written as DNA, the CDR3 is TGTGCCAGCAGTAGCTGGTGGGAGGCGGATTCGAACACTGAAGCTTTCTTT. Translating gives CASSSWWEADSNTEAFF.

The chain carries TRBV7-2 and TRBJ2-1, with 12 nucleotides matching TRBD2. J lost 1 base, V lost 1 base, and 8 bases had no gene match. Germline V gene sequence: CDR1 SGHTA, CDR2 FQGNSA. The CDR3 is 19 residues long. This chain's CDR3 is CASSLGPGLAGFSYNEQFF. For the CDR3, the DNA is TGTGCCAGCAGCTTAGGCCCGGGACTAGCGGGTTTTTCCTACAATGAGCAGTTCTTC.

This clone has more than one count but fewer than ten. This chain connects TRBV6-5 to TRBJ2-7, with 11 bases matching TRBD2. Per the germline V gene, CDR1 is MNHEY and CDR2 is SVGAGI. This CDR3 spans 15 amino acids. Trimming cost V 6 bases and J 1 base; bases outside gene matches: 5. The CDR3 protein is CASSLLAGGSYEQYF. CDR3 nucleotides: TGTGCCAGCAGCCTGCTAGCGGGGGGATCCTACGAGCAGTACTTC.

J is TRBJ2-2 and V is TRBV6-4; D remains unclear. The germline gives CDR1 MRHNA, CDR2 SNTAGT. The length of the CDR3 is 15 residues. V lost 6 bases and J lost 0, with 11 bases in between. The CDR3 spells CASRVTHANTGELFF. As DNA, the CDR3 is TGTGCCAGCAGAGTAACACACGCGAACACCGGGGAGCTGTTTTTT.

The rearrangement links TRBV7-3 to TRBJ2-5; maybe TRBD2 (6 bases). Trimming left V 4 bases short and J 8 bases short, with 23 bases between. This CDR3 is 16 amino acids long. Per the germline V gene, CDR1 is SGHTA and CDR2 is FQGTGA. DNA of the CDR3: TGTGCCAGCAGCTCCCGACGAAAATATGGCGGGGATACCCAGTACTTC. This gives the protein CASSSRRKYGGDTQYF.

The CDR3 sequence is CASSLDPVGEQYF. The CDR3 DNA sequence: TGTGCCAGCAGCTTAGACCCCGTCGGGGAGCAGTACTTC. The V gene is TRBV11-3, the J gene TRBJ2-5, with TRBD2 as a possible D gene (5 bases). The CDR3 loop spans 13 amino acids. Germline V gives CDR1 SGHNT, CDR2 YENEEA. Trimming removed 0 bases at V and 11 bases at J, with 13 bases between.